This record concerns one T cell receptor beta chain sequence. Germline-derived CDR1 and CDR2 are KGHDR and SFDVKD. V dropped 9 bases and J dropped 6 bases, with 18 bases sitting between them. The CDR3 totals 14 residues. It was with unique molecular identifiers that the TCRbeta library was prepared. TCRdb re-analysed the PCR reads in MiXCR, keeping a single row per CDR3 protein. Seen here are roughly 590,000 distinct CDR3 sequences, roughly 15% observed once, and the top ten hold 1.1%. This sample stems from a study of T-cell reconstitution after alpha-beta-depleted transplantation in children. This chain uses TRBV24-1 with TRBJ2-3, with D tentatively TRBD1 or TRBD2 (6 bases each). The material was PBMCs from the stem cell graft donor, obtained from the stem cell graft. The origin of this receptor is a human donor who donated a stem cell graft to a child with acute myeloid leukemia. CDR3 sequence reads: CATASPGAGDTQYF. CDR3 DNA sequence: TGTGCCACCGCTTCCCCGGGGGCCGGGGATACGCAGTATTTT.